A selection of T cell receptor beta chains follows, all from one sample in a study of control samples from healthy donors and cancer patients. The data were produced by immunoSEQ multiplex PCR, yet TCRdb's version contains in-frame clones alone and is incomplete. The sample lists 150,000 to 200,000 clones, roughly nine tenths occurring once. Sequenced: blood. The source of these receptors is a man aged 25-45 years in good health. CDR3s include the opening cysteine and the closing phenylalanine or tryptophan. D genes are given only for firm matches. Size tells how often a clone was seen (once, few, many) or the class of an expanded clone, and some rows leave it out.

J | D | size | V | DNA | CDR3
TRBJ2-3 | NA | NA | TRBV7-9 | TGTGCCAGCAGCTTAGCGCCGCAGGGTGATACAGATACGCAGTATTTT | CASSLAPQGDTDTQYF
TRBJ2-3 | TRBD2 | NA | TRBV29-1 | TGCAGCGTGAGGACTAGCGGGGGTAGCACAGATACGCAGTATTTT | CSVRTSGGSTDTQYF
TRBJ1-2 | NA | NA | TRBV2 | TGTGCCAGCAGTCCAAGCTATGGCTACACCTTC | CASSPSYGYTF
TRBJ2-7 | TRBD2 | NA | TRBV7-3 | TGTGCCAGCAGCTTAACGGCTAGCGGGAAAACCTACGAGCAGTACTTC | CASSLTASGKTYEQYF
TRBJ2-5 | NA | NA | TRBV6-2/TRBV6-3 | TGTGCCAGCAGTCCGGGGGAAGAGACCCAGTACTTC | CASSPGEETQYF
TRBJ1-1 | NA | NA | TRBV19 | TGTGCCAGTATCTATAGTCCCAGGGACACTGAAGCTTTCTTT | CASIYSPRDTEAFF
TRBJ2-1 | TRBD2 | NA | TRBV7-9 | TGTGCCAGCAGTTTGACTAGCGGGGAGCTCTACAATGAGCAGTTCTTC | CASSLTSGELYNEQFF
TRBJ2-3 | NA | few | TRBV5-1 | TGCGCCAGCAGCCGGGACCATTTGACAGATACGCAGTATTTT | CASSRDHLTDTQYF
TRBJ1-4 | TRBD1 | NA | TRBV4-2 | TGTGCCAGCAGCCAAGGACAGGGGGGGGCTAATGAAAAACTGTTTTTT | CASSQGQGGANEKLFF
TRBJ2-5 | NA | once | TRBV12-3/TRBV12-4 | TGTGCCAGCAGTGATGGTAGGTCGGAGACCCAGTACTTC | CASSDGRSETQYF
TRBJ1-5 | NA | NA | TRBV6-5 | TGTGCCAGCAGTTACAGGCAGGACAGCAATCAGCCCCAGCATTTT | CASSYRQDSNQPQHF
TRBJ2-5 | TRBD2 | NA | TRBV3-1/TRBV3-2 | TGTGCCAGCAGCCAAGATTTGCTAGCGGGAGGCCGGGAGACCCAGTACTTC | CASSQDLLAGGRETQYF
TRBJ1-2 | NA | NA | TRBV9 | TGTGCCAGCAGCGTAGGGCTTAGCAATGGCTACACCTTC | CASSVGLSNGYTF
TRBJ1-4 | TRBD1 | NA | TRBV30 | TGTGCCTGGACCCGGGGACAGCTGGTTAATGAAAAACTGTTTTTT | CAWTRGQLVNEKLFF
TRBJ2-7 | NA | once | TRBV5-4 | TGTGCCAGCAGCTCCGGAGGAGACAACTACGAGCAGTACTTC | CASSSGGDNYEQYF
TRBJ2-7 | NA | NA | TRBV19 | TGTGCCAGTAGTCAACAAGCTGCCGCCTACGAGCAGTACTTC | CASSQQAAAYEQYF
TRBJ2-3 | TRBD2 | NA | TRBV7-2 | TGTGCCAGCAGCCGCGGGGGCGGGGGGACAGATACGCAGTATTTT | CASSRGGGGTDTQYF
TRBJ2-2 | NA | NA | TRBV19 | TGTGCCAGTAGTAGGCTAACAAACACCGGGGAGCTGTTTTTT | CASSRLTNTGELFF
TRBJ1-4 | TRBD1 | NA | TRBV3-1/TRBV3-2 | TGTGCCAGCAGGCGGACAGGTGAAAAACTGTTTTTT | CASRRTGEKLFF
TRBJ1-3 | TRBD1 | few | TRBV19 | TGTGCCAGTAGTATCCCAGGGACAGGGGGAAACACCATATATTTT | CASSIPGTGGNTIYF
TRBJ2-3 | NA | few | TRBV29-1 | TGCAGCGTTTCCGGGGACACAGATACGCAGTATTTT | CSVSGDTDTQYF
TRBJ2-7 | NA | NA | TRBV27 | TGTGCCAGCACCTCCTACAGGGCGAGCTCCTACGAGCAGTACTTC | CASTSYRASSYEQYF
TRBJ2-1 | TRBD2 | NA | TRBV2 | TGTGCCAGCAGTCAGGCTAGCGGGAGCCATGAGCAGTTCTTC | CASSQASGSHEQFF
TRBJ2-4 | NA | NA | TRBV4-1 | TGCGCCAGCAGCCAGGGGGAGGTAGCCAAAAACATTCAGTACTTC | CASSQGEVAKNIQYF
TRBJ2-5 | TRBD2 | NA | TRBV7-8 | TGTGCCAGCAGCCTTTGGAGGGCTAGGGCGGGAGCTCGAGAGACCCAGTACTTC | CASSLWRARAGARETQYF
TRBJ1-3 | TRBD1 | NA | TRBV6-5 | TGTGCCAGCACTCCGGACAGGCCTGGGAACACCATATATTTT | CASTPDRPGNTIYF
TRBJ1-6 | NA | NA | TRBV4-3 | TGCGCCAGCAGCCAGCTCGAAAGCTCCTATAATTCACCCCTCCACTTT | CASSQLESSYNSPLHF
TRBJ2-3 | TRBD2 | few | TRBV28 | TGTGCCAGCAGTTTTGGTCCTAGCGGGACTTTAGATACGCAGTATTTT | CASSFGPSGTLDTQYF
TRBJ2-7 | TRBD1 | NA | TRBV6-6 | TGTGCCAGCACCGGGACAGGGAGCTCCTACGAGCAGTACTTC | CASTGTGSSYEQYF
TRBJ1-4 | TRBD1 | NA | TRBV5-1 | TGCGCCAGCAGCTTCAGGGGGCAAACAACTAATGAAAAACTGTTTTTT | CASSFRGQTTNEKLFF
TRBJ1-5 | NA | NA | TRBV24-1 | TGTGCCACCAGTGTCGGGGTCCAGCCCCAGCATTTT | CATSVGVQPQHF
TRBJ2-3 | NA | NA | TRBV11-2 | TGTGCCAGCAGCTTAGGAGTCGCGGGGACGGCAAGCACAGATACGCAGTATTTT | CASSLGVAGTASTDTQYF
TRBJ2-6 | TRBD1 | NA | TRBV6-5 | TGTGCCAGCAGCTTGACAGGGGATGTCCTGACTTTC | CASSLTGDVLTF
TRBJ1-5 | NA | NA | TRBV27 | TGTGCCAGCAGTCCACAGACCCTCTTGGGCAATCAGCCCCAGCATTTT | CASSPQTLLGNQPQHF
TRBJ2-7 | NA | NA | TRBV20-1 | TGCAGTGCTAACAGGGCGGGGGAGCAGTACTTC | CSANRAGEQYF
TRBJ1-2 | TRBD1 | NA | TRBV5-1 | TGCGCCACCTCGGGGACAGGGGGGAGCTACACCTTC | CATSGTGGSYTF
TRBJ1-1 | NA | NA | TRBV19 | TGTGCCAGTAGTATGGTAGACAGAACCACTGAAGCTTTCTTT | CASSMVDRTTEAFF
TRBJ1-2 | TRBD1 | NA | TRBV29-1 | TGCAGCGTTGAACCCCAATGGGACAGGGGCTATGGCTACACCTTC | CSVEPQWDRGYGYTF
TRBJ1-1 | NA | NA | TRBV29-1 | TGCAGCGCCCGACGAGGGCGGGGGACTGAAGCTTTCTTT | CSARRGRGTEAFF
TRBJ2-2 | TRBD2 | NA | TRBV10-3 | TGTGCCATCAGTGAGTCCGGGGGGGCCGGGACCGGGGAGCTGTTTTTT | CAISESGGAGTGELFF
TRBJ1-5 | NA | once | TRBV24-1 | TGTGCCACCAGTGAAGAGGGGTCTAGCAATCAGCCCCAGCATTTT | CATSEEGSSNQPQHF